The entry below gives a single TCR beta chain sequence along with its context. Its target is not known. CDR3 size: 12 residues. Germline V gene sequence: CDR1 DFQATT, CDR2 SNEGSKA (reference sequence). This record belongs to a study of blood T cells in healthy people across ages. A second PCR, run for about 7 to 11 cycles, used a sample-barcoded 5' primer plus a J-beta primer mix. TCRdb reprocessed the 5' RACE reads with MiXCR, giving one entry per CDR3 protein. The sample carries 1.5 million to 2 million distinct CDR3 sequences, 35% to 50% recorded once. Study-wide results and caveats: Per million T cells, TCR beta diversity dropped about linearly as age rose.

The V call is TRBV20-1, the J call TRBJ2-4; D gene ambiguous. The J call may be in error: the DNA end matches TRBJ2-5 better. Sequencing was carried out using blood. The receptor was derived from a human donor in good health. CDR3 protein: CSARWGMETQYF. In nucleotides, the CDR3 is TGCAGTGCTAGGTGGGGAATGGAGACCCAGTACTTC.